This T cell receptor beta chain was sequenced during a study of cytomegalovirus exposure and HLA in healthy donors. Both 60 Vbeta primers and 13 Jbeta primers went into the PCR. Profiled with immunoSEQ multiplex PCR; TCRdb holds only in-frame clones, not every one. The sample shows some 99,000 clones, approximately 70% of them seen only once. Germline lookup yields CDR1 SGHRS and CDR2 YFSETQ. V was shortened by 4 bases and J by 8 bases, with 13 bases between the two germline ends. The CDR3 loop spans 14 amino acids. The origin of this receptor is a man in his forties in good health and CMV-seronegative. V gene TRBV5-1 combines with J gene TRBJ1-6; D perhaps matches TRBD1 (6 bases). Sequenced input: PBMCs. This CDR3 is CASSRWTVDSPLHF. CDR3 in DNA: TGCGCCAGCAGCAGGTGGACAGTCGATTCACCCCTCCACTTT.